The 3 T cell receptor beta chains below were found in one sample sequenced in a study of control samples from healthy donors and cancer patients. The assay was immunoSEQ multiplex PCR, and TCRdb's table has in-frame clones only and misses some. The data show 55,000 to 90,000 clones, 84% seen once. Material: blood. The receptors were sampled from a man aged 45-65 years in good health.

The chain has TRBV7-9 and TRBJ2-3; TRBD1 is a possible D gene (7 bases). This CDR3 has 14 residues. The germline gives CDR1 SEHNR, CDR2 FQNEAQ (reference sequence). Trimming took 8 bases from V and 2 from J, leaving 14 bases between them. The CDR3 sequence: CASRRDSITDTQYF. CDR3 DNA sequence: TGTGCCAGCCGGCGGGACAGCATCACAGATACGCAGTATTTT. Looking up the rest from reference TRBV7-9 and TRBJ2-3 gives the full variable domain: DTGVSQNPRHKITKRGQNVTFRCDPISEHNRLYWYRQTLGQGPEFLTYFQNEAQLEKSRLLSDRFSAERPKGSFSTLEIQRTEQGDSAMYLCASRRDSITDTQYFGPGTRLTVL.

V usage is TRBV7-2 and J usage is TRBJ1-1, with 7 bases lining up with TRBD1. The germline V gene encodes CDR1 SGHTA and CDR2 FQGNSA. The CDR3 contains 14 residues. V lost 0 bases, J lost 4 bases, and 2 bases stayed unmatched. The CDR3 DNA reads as TGTGCCAGCAGCTTAGCAGGGGGCCCCACTGAAGCTTTCTTT. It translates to CASSLAGGPTEAFF.

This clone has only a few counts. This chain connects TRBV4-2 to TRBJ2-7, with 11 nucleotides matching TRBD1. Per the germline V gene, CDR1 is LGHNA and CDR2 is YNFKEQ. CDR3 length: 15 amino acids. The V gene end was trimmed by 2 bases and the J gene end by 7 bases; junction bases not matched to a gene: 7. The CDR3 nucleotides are TGTGCCAGCAGCCAATCAGGACAGGGGGCTAGGGAGCAGTACTTC. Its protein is CASSQSGQGAREQYF.